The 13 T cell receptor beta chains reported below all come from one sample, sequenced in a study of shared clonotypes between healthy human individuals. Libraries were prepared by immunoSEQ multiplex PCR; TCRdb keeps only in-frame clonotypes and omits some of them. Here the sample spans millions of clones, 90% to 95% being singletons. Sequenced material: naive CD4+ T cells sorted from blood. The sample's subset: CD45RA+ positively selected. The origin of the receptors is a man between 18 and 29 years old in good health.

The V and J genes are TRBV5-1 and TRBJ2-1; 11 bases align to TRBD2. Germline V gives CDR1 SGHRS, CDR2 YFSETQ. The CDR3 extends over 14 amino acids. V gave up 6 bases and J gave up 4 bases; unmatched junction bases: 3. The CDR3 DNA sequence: TGCGCCAGCACCGGGACTAGCGGATACAATGAGCAGTTCTTC. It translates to CASTGTSGYNEQFF.

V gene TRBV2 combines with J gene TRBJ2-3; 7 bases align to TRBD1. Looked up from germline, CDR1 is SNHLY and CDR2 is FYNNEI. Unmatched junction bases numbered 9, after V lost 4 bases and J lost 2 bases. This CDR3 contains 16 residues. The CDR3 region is CASSGLDRALTDTQYF. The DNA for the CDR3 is TGTGCCAGCAGTGGTCTTGACAGGGCGCTCACAGATACGCAGTATTTT. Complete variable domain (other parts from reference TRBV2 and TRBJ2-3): EPEVTQTPSHQVTQMGQEVILRCVPISNHLYFYWYRQILGQKVEFLVSFYNNEISEKSEIFDDQFSVERPDGSNFTLKIRSTKLEDSAMYFCASSGLDRALTDTQYFGPGTRLTVL.

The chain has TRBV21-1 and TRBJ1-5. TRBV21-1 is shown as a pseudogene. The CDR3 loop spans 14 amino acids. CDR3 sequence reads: CAGREFGNDQPQHF. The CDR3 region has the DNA TGTGCCGGCCGGGAGTTCGGGAACGATCAGCCCCAGCATTTT.

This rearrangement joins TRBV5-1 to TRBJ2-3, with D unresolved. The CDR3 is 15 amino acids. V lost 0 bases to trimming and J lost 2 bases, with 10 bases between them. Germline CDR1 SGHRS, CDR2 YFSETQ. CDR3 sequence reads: CASSLAEQITDTQYF. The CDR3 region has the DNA TGCGCCAGCAGCTTGGCAGAACAGATCACAGATACGCAGTATTTT.

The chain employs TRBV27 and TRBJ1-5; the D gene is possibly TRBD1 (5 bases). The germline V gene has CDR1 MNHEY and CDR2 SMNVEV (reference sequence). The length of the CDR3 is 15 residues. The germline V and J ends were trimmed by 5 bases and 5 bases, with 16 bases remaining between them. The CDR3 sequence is CASSRTGTDYQPQHF. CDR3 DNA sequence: TGTGCCAGCAGTCGAACCGGGACGGACTATCAGCCCCAGCATTTT.

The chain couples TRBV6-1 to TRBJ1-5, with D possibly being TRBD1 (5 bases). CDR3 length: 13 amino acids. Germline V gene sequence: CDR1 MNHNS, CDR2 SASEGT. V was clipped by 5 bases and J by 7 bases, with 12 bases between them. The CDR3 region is CASSRDRVQPQHF. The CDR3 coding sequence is TGTGCCAGCAGTAGAGACAGAGTGCAGCCCCAGCATTTT.

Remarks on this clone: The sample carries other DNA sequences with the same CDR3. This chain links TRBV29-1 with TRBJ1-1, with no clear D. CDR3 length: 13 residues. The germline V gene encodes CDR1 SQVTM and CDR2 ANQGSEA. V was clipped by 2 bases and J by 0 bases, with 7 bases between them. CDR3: CSVETRLNTEAFF. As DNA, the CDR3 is TGCAGCGTTGAAACCCGCCTGAACACTGAAGCTTTCTTT.

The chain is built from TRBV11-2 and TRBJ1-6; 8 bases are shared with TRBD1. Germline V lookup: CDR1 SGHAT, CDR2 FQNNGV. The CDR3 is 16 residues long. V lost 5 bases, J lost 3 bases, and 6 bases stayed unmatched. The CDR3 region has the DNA TGTGCCAGCAGCCAAAAGGACAGGGTCTATAATTCACCCCTCCACTTT. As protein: CASSQKDRVYNSPLHF.

The CDR3 coding sequence is TGTGCCAGCAGTTTTGATGACACCTCAAACACCATATATTTT. This encodes CASSFDDTSNTIYF. V gene TRBV6-5 combines with J gene TRBJ1-3, with D unclear. Trimming cost V 4 bases and J 6 bases, with 13 bases left between them. The CDR3 extends over 14 amino acids. From germline, CDR1 is MNHEY and CDR2 SVGAGI.

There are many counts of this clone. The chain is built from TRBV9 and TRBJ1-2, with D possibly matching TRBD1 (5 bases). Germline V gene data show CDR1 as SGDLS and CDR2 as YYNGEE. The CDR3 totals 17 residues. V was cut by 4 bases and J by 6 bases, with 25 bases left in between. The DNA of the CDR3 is TGTGCCAGCAGCCCCCAGGTGGGGGTTGTTGCCAGTAATGGCTACACCTTC. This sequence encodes CASSPQVGVVASNGYTF.

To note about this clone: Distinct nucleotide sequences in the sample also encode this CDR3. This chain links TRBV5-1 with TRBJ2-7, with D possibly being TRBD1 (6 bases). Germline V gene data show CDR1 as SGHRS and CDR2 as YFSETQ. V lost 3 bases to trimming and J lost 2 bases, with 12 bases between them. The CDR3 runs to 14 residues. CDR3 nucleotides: TGCGCCAGCAGCTCCACAGGGCCCACCTACGAGCAGTACTTC. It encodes CASSSTGPTYEQYF.

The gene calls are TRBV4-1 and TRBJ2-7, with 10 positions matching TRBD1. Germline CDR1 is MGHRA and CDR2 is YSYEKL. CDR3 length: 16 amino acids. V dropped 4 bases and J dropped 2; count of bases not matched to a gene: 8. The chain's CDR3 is CASSPPGQGRAYEQYF. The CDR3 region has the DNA TGCGCCAGCAGCCCCCCGGGACAGGGGCGGGCCTACGAGCAGTACTTC.

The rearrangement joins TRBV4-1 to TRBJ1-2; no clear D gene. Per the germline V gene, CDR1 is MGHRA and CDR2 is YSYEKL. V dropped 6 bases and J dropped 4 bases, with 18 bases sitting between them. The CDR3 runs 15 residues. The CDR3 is CASSPNNRGGYGYTF. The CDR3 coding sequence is TGCGCCAGCAGTCCAAATAACAGAGGTGGCTATGGCTACACCTTC.